This TCR beta chain was profiled in a study of cytomegalovirus exposure and HLA in healthy donors. Points from the study as a whole: Cytomegalovirus status was reportedly diagnosed by the classifier with high specificity and sensitivity. For most TCR beta V segments, an earlier analysis put the productive rate at about 90% or about 30% of the time.

13 Jbeta primers and 60 Vbeta primers were used for the PCR. Measured with immunoSEQ multiplex PCR; TCRdb has only the in-frame clones, and not every one. The data hold under 150,000 clones, with approximately 68% observed a single time. Looked up from germline, CDR1 is ENHRY and CDR2 is SYGVKD. V lost 1 base to trimming and J lost 0 bases; unmatched junction nucleotides: 8. This CDR3 region has 17 residues. Healthy bone marrow donors supplied every sample. Regarding this clone: Its specificity is not known.

The V call is TRBV10-3, the J call TRBJ2-7; TRBD1 matches 8 bases. The sequenced material came from PBMCs. The receptor comes from a man aged 25-45 years in good health and CMV-seropositive. CDR3 nucleotide sequence: TGTGCCATCAGTGAGTTGGGGAGACAGGGGTCCTCCTACGAGCAGTACTTC. Residues: CAISELGRQGSSYEQYF.